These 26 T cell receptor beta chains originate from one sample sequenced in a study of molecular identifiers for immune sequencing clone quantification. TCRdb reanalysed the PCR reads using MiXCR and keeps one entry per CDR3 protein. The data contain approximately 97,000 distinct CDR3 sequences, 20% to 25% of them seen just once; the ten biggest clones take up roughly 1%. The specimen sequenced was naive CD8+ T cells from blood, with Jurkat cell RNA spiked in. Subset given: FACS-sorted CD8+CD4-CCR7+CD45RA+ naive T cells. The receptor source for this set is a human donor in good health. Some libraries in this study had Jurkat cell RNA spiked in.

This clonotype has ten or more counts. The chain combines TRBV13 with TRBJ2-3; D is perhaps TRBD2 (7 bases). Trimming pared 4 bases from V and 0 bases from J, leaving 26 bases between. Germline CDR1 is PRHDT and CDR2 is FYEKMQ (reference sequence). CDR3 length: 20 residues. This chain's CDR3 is CASSSPTGGGALHSTDTQYF. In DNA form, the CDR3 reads TGTGCCAGCAGCTCGCCAACTGGGGGGGGGGCCCTCCATAGCACAGATACGCAGTATTTT.

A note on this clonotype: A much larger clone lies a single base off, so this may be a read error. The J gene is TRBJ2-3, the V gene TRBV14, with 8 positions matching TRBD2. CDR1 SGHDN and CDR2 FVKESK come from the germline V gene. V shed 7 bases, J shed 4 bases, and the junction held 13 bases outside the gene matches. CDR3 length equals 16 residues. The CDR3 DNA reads TGTGCCAGCAACCTATGGTCCGGGACTAGGTCAGATACGCAGTATTTT. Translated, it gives CASNLWSGTRSDTQYF. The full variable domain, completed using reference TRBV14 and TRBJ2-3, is EAGVTQFPSHSVIEKGQTVTLRCDPISGHDNLYWYRRVMGKEIKFLLHFVKESKQDESGMPNNRFLAERTGGTYSTLKVQPAELEDSGVYFCASNLWSGTRSDTQYFGPGTRLTVL.

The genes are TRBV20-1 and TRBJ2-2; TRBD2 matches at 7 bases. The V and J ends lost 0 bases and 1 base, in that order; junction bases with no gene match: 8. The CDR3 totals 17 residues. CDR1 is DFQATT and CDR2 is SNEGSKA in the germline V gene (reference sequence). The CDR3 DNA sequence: TGCAGTGCTAGAGATCGGGTGGCGGGAGTGAACACCGGGGAGCTGTTTTTT. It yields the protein CSARDRVAGVNTGELFF.

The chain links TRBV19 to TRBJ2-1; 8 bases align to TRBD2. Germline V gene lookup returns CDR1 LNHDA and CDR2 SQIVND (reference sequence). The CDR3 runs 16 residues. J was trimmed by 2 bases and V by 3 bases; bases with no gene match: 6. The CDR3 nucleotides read TGTGCCAGTAGTATGGATGTAGCGGGGACCTACAATGAGCAGTTCTTC. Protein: CASSMDVAGTYNEQFF.

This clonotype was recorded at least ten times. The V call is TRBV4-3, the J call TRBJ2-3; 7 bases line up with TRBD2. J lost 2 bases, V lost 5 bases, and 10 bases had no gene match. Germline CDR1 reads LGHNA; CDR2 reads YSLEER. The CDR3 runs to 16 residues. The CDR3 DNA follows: TGCGCCAGCAGCATACGGGGACTAACTGACACAGATACGCAGTATTTT. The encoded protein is CASSIRGLTDTDTQYF.

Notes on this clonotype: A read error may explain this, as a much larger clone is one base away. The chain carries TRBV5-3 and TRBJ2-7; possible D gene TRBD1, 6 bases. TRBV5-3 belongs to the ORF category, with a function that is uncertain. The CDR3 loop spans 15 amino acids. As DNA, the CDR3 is TGTGCCAGCAGCTCGTGGACAGAGGACCCCTACGAGCAGTACTTC. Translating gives CASSSWTEDPYEQYF.

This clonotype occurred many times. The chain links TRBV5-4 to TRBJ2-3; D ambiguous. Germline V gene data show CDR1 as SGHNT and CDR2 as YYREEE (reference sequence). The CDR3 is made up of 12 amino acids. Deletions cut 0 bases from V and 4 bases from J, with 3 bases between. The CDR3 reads CASSLGADTQYF. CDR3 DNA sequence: TGTGCCAGCAGCTTGGGGGCAGATACGCAGTATTTT.

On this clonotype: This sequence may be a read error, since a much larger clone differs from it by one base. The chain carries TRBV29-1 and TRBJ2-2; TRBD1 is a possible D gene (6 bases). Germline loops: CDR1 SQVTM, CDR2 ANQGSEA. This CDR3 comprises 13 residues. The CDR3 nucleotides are TGCAGCATTGAAGTTACAGGGACCGGGGAGCTGTTTTTT. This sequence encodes CSIEVTGTGELFF.

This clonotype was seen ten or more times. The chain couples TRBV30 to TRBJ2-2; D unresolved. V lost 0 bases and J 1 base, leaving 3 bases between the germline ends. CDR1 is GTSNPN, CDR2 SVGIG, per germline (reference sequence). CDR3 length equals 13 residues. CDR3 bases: TGTGCCTGGAGTGTGTGGAACACCGGGGAGCTGTTTTTT. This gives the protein CAWSVWNTGELFF.

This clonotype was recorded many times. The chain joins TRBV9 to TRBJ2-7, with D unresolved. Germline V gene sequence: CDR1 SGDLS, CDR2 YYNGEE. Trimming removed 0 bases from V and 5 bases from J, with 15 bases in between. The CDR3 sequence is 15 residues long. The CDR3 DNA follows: TGTGCCAGCAGCGTAGCTGCCGCCCCGGTCCACGAGCAGTACTTC. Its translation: CASSVAAAPVHEQYF.

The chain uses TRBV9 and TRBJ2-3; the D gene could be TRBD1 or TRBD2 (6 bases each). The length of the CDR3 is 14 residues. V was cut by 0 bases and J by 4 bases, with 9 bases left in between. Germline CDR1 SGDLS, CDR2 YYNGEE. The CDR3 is CASSVGGAPDTQYF. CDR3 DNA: TGTGCCAGCAGCGTAGGGGGGGCCCCAGATACGCAGTATTTT.

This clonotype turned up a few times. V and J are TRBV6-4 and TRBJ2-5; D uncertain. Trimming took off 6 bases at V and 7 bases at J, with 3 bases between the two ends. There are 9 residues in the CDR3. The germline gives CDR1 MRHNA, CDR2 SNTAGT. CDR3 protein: CASRVTQYF. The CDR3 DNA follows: TGTGCCAGCAGGGTGACCCAGTACTTC.

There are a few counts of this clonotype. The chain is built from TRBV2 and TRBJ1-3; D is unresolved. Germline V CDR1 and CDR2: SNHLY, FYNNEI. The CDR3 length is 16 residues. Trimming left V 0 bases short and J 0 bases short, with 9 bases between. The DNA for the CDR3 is TGTGCCAGCAGTGAAGCCGGGCTCGACTCTGGAAACACCATATATTTT. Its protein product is CASSEAGLDSGNTIYF.

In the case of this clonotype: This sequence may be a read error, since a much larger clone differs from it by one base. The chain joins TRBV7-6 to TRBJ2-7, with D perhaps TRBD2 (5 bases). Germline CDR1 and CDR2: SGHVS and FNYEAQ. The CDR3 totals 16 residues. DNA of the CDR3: TGTGCCGGCAGCCCCAGACTCGGGATGTTGAAGTACGAGCAGTACTTC. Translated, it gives CAGSPRLGMLKYEQYF.

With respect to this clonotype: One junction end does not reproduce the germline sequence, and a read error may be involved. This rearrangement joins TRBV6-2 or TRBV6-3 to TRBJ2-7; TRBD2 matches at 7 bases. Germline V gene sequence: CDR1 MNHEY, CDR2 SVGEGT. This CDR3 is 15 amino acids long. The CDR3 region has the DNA TGTGCCGGCAGTTATGAGGCCACGGGGGGATACGAGCAGTACTTC. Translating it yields CAGSYEATGGYEQYF.

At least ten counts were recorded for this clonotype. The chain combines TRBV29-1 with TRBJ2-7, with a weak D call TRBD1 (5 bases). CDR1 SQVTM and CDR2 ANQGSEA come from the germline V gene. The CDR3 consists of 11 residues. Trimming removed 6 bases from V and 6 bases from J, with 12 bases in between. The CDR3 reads CSVDQGAEQYF. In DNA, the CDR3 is TGCAGCGTCGATCAGGGTGCCGAGCAGTACTTC.

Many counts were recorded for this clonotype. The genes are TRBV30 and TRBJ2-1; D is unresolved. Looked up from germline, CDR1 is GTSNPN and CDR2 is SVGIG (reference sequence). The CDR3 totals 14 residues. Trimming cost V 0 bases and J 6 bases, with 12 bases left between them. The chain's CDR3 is CAWSVGGPSNEQFF. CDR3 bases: TGTGCCTGGAGTGTAGGCGGTCCCTCCAATGAGCAGTTCTTC.

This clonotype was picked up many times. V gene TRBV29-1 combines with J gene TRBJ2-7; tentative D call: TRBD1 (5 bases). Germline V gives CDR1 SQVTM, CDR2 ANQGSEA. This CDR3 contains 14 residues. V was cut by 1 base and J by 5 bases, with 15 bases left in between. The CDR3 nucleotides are TGCAGCGTTGAAGGCCCAGGGATGATCCACGAGCAGTACTTC. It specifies CSVEGPGMIHEQYF.

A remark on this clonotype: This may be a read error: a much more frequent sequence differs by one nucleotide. The CDR3 region is CASSPLHPTAYTQETQNF. The CDR3 region has the DNA TGTGCCAGCAGCCCCCTTCACCCGACAGCATACACTCAAGAGACCCAGAACTTC. The chain recombines TRBV14 with TRBJ2-5, with TRBD1 as a possible D gene (5 bases). The CDR3 has 18 amino acids. From germline, CDR1 is SGHDN and CDR2 FVKESK. Filled out from reference TRBV14 and TRBJ2-5, the complete variable domain reads EAGVTQFPSHSVIEKGQTVTLRCDPISGHDNLYWYRRVMGKEIKFLLHFVKESKQDESGMPNNRFLAERTGGTYSTLKVQPAELEDSGVYFCASSPLHPTAYTQETQNFGPGTRLLVL.

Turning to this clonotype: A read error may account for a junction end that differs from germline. In nucleotides, the CDR3 is TGTGCCAGCAGCTTGGTCCCTGGTAGCAAACAGCCCCAGCATTTT. Translated: CASSLVPGSKQPQHF. This chain links TRBV5-3 with TRBJ1-5; no firm D call. TRBV5-3 is annotated as an ORF whose role is uncertain. The CDR3 extends over 15 amino acids.

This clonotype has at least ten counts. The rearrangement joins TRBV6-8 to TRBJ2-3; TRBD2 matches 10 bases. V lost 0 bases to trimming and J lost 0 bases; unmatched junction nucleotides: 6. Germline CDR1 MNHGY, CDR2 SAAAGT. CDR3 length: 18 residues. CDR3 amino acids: CASSYSRGSGRSTDTQYF. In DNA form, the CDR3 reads TGTGCCAGCAGTTACTCGAGAGGTAGCGGGAGGAGCACAGATACGCAGTATTTT.

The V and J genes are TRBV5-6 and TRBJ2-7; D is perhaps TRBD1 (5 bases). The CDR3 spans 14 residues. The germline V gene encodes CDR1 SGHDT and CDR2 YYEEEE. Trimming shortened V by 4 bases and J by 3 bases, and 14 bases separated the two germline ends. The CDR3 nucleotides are TGTGCCAGCAGCGGCCGAGACAGCCGCTACGAGCAGTACTTC. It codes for CASSGRDSRYEQYF.

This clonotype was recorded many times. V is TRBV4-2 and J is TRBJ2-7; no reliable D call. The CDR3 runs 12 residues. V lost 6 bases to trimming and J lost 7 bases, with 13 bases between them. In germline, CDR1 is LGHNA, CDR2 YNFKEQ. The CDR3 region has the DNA TGTGCCAGCAGTCCCGAGACCTTGGAGCAGTACTTC. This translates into CASSPETLEQYF.

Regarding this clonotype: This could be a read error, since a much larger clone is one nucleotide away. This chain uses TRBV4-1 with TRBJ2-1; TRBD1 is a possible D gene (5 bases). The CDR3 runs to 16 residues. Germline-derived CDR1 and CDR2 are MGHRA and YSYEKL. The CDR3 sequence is CTSSQEQGFSYNEQFF. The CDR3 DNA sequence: TGCACCAGCAGCCAAGAGCAGGGCTTTAGCTACAATGAGCAGTTCTTC.

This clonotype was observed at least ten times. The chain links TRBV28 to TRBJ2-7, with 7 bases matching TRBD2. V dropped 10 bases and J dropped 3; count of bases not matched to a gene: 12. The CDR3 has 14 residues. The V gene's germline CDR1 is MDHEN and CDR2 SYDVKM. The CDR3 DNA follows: TGTGCCACCACCCCTTGGGGGGGGAGCTACGAGCAGTACTTC. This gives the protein CATTPWGGSYEQYF. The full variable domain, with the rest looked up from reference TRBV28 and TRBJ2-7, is DVKVTQSSRYLVKRTGEKVFLECVQDMDHENMFWYRQDPGLGLRLIYFSYDVKMKEKGDIPEGYSVSREKKERFSLILESASTNQTSMYLCATTPWGGSYEQYFGPGTRLTVT.

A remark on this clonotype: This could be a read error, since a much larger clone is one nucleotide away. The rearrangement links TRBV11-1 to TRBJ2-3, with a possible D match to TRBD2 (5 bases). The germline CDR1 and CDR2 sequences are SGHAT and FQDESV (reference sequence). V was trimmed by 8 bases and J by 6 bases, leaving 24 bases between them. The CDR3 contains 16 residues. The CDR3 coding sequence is TGTGCCAGCCACACGGTGAGGGTGACCTTCGTGGATACGCAGTATTTT. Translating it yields CASHTVRVTFVDTQYF. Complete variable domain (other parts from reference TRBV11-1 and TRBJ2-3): EAEVAQSPRYKITEKSQAVAFWCDPISGHATLYWYRQILGQGPELLVQFQDESVVDDSQLPKDRFSAERLKGVDSTLKIQPAELGDSAMYLCASHTVRVTFVDTQYFGPGTRLTVL.